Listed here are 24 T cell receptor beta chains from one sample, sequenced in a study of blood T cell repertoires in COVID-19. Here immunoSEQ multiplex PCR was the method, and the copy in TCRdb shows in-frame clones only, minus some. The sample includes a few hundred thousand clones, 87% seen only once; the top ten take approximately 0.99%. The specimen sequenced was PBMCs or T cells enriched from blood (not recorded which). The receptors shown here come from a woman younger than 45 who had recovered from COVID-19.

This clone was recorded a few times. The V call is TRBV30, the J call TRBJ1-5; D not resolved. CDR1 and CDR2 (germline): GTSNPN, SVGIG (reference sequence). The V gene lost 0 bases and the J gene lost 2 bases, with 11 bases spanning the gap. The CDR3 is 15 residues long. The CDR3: CAWSVRGVGNQPQHF. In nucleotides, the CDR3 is TGTGCCTGGAGTGTACGGGGTGTCGGCAATCAGCCCCAGCATTTT.

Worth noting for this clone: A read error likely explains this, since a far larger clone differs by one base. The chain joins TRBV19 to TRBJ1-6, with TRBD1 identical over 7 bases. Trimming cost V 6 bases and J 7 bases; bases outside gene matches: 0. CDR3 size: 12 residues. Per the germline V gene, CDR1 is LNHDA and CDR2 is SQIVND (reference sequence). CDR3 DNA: TGTGCCAGTAGGACAGGGAATTCACCCCTCCACTTT. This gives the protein CASRTGNSPLHF.

CDR3 region: CAISETGAVSYGYTF. Written as DNA, the CDR3 is TGTGCCATCAGTGAGACAGGGGCCGTAAGCTATGGCTACACCTTC. The chain uses TRBV10-3 and TRBJ1-2; 7 bases are a match to TRBD1. Losses at the gene ends were 2 bases for V and 4 bases for J; bases not matched to a gene: 7. This CDR3 comprises 15 residues. CDR1 and CDR2 (germline): ENHRY, SYGVKD.

The CDR3 nucleotides read TGTGCCAGTAGTATGGAGGGTTTCTACAATGAGCAGTTCTTC. This gives the protein CASSMEGFYNEQFF. V usage is TRBV19 and J usage is TRBJ2-1, with a possible D match to TRBD2 (6 bases). Germline CDR1 LNHDA, CDR2 SQIVND (reference sequence). The CDR3 is made up of 14 amino acids. The V end lost 3 bases, the J end lost 3 bases, and 9 bases lay between the germline ends.

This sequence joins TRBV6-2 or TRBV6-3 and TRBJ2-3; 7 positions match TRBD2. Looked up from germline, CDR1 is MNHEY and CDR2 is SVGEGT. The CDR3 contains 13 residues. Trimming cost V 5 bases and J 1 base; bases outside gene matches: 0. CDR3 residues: CASSRGGTDTQYF. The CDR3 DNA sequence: TGTGCCAGCAGTCGGGGGGGCACAGATACGCAGTATTTT.

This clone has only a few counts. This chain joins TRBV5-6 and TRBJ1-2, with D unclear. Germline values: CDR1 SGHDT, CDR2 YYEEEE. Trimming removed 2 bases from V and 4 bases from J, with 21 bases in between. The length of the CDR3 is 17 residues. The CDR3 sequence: CASSFRGVGREGYGYTF. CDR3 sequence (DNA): TGTGCCAGCAGCTTCCGAGGAGTAGGGAGGGAGGGCTATGGCTACACCTTC.

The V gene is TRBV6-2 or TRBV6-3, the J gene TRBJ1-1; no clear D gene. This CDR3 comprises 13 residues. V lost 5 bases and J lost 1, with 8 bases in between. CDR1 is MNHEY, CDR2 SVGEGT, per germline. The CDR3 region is CASSRLANTEAFF. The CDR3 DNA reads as TGTGCCAGCAGTCGCTTAGCGAACACTGAAGCTTTCTTT.

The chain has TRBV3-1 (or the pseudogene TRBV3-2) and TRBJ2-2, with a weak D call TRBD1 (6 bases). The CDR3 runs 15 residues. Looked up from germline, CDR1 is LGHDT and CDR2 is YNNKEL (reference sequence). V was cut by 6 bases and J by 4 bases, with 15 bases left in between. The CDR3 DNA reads TGTGCCAGCAGACAACGCAGGGGAGCCACCGGGGAGCTGTTTTTT. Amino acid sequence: CASRQRRGATGELFF.

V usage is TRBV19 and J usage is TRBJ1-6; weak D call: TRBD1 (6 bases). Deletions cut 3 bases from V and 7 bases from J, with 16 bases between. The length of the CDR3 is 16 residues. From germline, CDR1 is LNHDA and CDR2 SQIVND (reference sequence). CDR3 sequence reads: CASSIRPGDGNSPLHF. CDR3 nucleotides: TGTGCCAGTAGTATTCGCCCAGGGGACGGAAATTCACCCCTCCACTTT. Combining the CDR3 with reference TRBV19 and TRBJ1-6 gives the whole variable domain DGGITQSPKYLFRKEGQNVTLSCEQNLNHDAMYWYRQDPGQGLRLIYYSQIVNDFQKGDIAEGYSVSREKKESFPLTVTSAQKNPTAFYLCASSIRPGDGNSPLHFGNGTRLTVT.

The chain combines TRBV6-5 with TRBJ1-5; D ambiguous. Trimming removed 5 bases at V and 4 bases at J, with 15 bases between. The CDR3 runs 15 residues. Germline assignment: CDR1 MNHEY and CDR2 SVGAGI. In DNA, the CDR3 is TGTGCCAGCAGTCCCTTGGAGGGAAGAAATCAGCCCCAGCATTTT. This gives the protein CASSPLEGRNQPQHF.

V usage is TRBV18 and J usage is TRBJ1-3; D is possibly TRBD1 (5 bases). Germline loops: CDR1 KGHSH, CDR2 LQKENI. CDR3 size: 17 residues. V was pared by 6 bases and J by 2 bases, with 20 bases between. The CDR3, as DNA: TGTGCCAGCTCCCTCCTCTCTAGGCAGGGCGCTGGAAACACCATATATTTT. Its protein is CASSLLSRQGAGNTIYF. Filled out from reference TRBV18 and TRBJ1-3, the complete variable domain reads NAGVMQNPRHLVRRRGQEARLRCSPMKGHSHVYWYRQLPEEGLKFMVYLQKENIIDESGMPKERFSAEFPKEGPSILRIQQVVRGDSAAYFCASSLLSRQGAGNTIYFGEGSWLTVV.

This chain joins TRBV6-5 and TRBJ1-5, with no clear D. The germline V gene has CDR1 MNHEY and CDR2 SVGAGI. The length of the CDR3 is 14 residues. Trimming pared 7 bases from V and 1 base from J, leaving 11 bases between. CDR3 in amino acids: CASTAVGSNQPQHF. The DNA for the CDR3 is TGTGCCAGCACGGCCGTCGGGAGCAATCAGCCCCAGCATTTT.

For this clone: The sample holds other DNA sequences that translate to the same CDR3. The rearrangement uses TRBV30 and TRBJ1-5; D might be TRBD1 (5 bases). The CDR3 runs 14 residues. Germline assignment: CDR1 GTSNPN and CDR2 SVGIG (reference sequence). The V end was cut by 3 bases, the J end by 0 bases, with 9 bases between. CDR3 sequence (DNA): TGTGCCTGGAGCGGGGGGAATAGCAATCAGCCCCAGCATTTT. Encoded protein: CAWSGGNSNQPQHF.

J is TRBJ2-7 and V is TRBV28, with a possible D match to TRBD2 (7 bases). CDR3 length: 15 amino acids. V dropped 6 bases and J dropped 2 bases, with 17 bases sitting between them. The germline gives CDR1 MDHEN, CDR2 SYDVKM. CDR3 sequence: CASSPAGAGAYEQYF. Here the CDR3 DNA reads TGTGCCAGCAGCCCGGCGGGGGCGGGGGCCTACGAGCAGTACTTC. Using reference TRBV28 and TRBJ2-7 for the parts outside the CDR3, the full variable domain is DVKVTQSSRYLVKRTGEKVFLECVQDMDHENMFWYRQDPGLGLRLIYFSYDVKMKEKGDIPEGYSVSREKKERFSLILESASTNQTSMYLCASSPAGAGAYEQYFGPGTRLTVT.

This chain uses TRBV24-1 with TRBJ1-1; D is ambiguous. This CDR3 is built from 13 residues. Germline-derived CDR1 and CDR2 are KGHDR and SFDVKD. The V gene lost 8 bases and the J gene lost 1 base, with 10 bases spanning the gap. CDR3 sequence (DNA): TGTGCCACCACTTCCCCAGGGAACACTGAAGCTTTCTTT. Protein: CATTSPGNTEAFF.

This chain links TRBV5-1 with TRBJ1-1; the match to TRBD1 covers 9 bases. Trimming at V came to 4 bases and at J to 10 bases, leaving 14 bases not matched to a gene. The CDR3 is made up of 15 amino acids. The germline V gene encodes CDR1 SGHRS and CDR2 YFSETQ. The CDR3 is CASSPDSGQGFRAFF. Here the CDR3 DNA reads TGCGCCAGCAGCCCAGATTCGGGACAGGGCTTTAGAGCTTTCTTT. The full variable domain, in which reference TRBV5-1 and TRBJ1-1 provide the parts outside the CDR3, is KAGVTQTPRYLIKTRGQQVTLSCSPISGHRSVSWYQQTPGQGLQFLFEYFSETQRNKGNFPGRFSGRQFSNSRSEMNVSTLELGDSALYLCASSPDSGQGFRAFFGQGTRLTVV.

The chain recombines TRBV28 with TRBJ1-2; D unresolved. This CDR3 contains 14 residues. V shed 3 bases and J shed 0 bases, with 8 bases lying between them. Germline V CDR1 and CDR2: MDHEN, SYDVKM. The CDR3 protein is CASSLTSSNYGYTF. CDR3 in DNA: TGTGCCAGCAGTTTGACATCCTCTAACTATGGCTACACCTTC.

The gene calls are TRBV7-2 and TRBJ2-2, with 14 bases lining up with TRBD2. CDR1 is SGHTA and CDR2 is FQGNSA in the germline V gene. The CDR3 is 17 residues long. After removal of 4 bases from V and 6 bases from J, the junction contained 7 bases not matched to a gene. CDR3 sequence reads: CASSSGLAGARAGELFF. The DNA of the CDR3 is TGTGCCAGCAGCTCGGGACTAGCGGGGGCTCGCGCCGGGGAGCTGTTTTTT. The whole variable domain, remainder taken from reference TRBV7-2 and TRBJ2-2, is GAGVSQSPSNKVTEKGKDVELRCDPISGHTALYWYRQSLGQGLEFLIYFQGNSAPDKSGLPSDRFSAERTGGSVSTLTIQRTQQEDSAVYLCASSSGLAGARAGELFFGEGSRLTVL.

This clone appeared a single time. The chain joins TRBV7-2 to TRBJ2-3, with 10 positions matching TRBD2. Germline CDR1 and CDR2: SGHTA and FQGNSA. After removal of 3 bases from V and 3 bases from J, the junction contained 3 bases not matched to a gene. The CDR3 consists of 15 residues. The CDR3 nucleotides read TGTGCCAGCAGCTTTCTAGCGGGGGAGACAGATACGCAGTATTTT. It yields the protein CASSFLAGETDTQYF. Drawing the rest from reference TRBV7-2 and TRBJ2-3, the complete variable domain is GAGVSQSPSNKVTEKGKDVELRCDPISGHTALYWYRQSLGQGLEFLIYFQGNSAPDKSGLPSDRFSAERTGGSVSTLTIQRTQQEDSAVYLCASSFLAGETDTQYFGPGTRLTVL.

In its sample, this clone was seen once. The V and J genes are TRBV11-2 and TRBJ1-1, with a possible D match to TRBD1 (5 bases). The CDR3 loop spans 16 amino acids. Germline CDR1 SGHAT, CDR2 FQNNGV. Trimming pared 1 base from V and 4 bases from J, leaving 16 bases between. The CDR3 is CASSLGPGGRGTEAFF. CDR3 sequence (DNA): TGTGCCAGCAGCTTAGGCCCAGGAGGGAGGGGCACTGAAGCTTTCTTT.

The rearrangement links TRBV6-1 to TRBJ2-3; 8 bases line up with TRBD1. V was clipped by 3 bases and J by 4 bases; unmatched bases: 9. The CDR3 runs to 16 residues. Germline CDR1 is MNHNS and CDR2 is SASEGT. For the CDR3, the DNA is TGTGCCAGCAGTGATGGAGGCAGGGGGCGCGCAGATACGCAGTATTTT. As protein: CASSDGGRGRADTQYF.

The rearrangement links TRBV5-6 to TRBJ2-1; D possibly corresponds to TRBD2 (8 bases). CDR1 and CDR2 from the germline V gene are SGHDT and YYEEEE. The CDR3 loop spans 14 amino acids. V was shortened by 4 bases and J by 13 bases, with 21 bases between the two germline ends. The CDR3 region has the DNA TGTGCCAGCAGCCAGGGGACAGCGGGGGCCCCACAGTTCTTC. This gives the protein CASSQGTAGAPQFF.

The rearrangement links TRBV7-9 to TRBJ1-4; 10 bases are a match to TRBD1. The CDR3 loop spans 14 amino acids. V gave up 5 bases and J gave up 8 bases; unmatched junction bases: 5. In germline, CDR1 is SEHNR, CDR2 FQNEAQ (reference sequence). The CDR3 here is CASSPGTGAEKLFF. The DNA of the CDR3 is TGTGCCAGCAGCCCCGGGACAGGGGCGGAAAAACTGTTTTTT.

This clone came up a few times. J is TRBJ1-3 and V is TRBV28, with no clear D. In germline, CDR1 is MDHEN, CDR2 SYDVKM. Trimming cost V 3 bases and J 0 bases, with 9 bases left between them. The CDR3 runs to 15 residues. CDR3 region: CASSFPASSGNTIYF. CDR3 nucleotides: TGTGCCAGCAGTTTTCCTGCCAGCTCTGGAAACACCATATATTTT.